This is a list of T cell receptor beta chains from one sample in a study of the immune and genomic landscape of osteosarcoma. TCRdb keeps only in-frame clones here, not all; method: immunoSEQ multiplex PCR. The table includes about 5,300 clones, 75% to 85% detected once. Sequencing was done on a sample of osteosarcoma tumor tissue from the lung. All receptors come from a human donor with osteosarcoma. Each CDR3 is given with its conserved first and last residue. The D gene is left open where the match is weak. Some rows mark clone size as missing; the rest say once, few, many or name a class of expanded clone.

TRBD1 | TRBJ2-3 | TRBV27 | . | TGTGCCAGCAGTTATACAGGGGGCGCCACAGATACGCAGTATTTT | CASSYTGGATDTQYF
. | TRBJ2-1 | TRBV29-1 | . | TGCAGCGTTGCCGGGGCGCTGGACAATGAGCAGTTCTTC | CSVAGALDNEQFF
. | TRBJ1-1 | TRBV19 | . | TGTGCCAGTAGTTCGATACAGGGCTCGAGGACTGAAGCTTTCTTT | CASSSIQGSRTEAFF
. | TRBJ1-5 | TRBV5-5 | . | TGTGCCAGCAGCTCCCACGAAAAACAGGTACCCAATCAGCCCCAGCATTTT | CASSSHEKQVPNQPQHF
. | TRBJ2-3 | TRBV27 | . | TGTGCCAGCTGGGGCACAGATACGCAGTATTTT | CASWGTDTQYF
. | TRBJ2-2 | TRBV5-8 | . | TGTGCCAGCAACCACCTTCAGTCGGGCCCCGGGGAGCTGTTTTTT | CASNHLQSGPGELFF
TRBD1 | TRBJ2-7 | TRBV9 | . | TGTGCCAGCAGCGTAGGACAGGGGGCCCACGAGCAGTACTTC | CASSVGQGAHEQYF
. | TRBJ2-7 | TRBV19 | medium-sized | TGTGCCAGTAGTATCCCCGGGGTTCGATCGGAGCAGTACTTC | CASSIPGVRSEQYF
. | TRBJ1-2 | TRBV28 | few | TGTGCCAGCATTCCCCGGCACCGCTATGGCTACACCTTC | CASIPRHRYGYTF
. | TRBJ2-3 | TRBV28 | . | TGTGCCAGCAGTTCCCATCGACAGGAATCAATCACAGATACGCAGTATTTT | CASSSHRQESITDTQYF
TRBD2 | TRBJ2-7 | TRBV6-1 | . | TGTGCCAGCAGTGGTCAGGGACTAGCGGGAGCGGGGGAGCAGTACTTC | CASSGQGLAGAGEQYF
TRBD1 | TRBJ2-7 | TRBV4-1 | . | TGCGCCAGCAGCCAAGTCGTACAGGGGGCCTACGAGCAGTACTTC | CASSQVVQGAYEQYF
TRBD1 | TRBJ1-2 | TRBV4-3 | . | TGCGCCAGCAGCCAAGATGTTTTAGCGGAGACAGGGGTCGAATACACCTTC | CASSQDVLAETGVEYTF
. | TRBJ2-2 | TRBV4-1 | . | TGCGCCAGCAGCCAAGATCAAAATCCTAACACCGGGGAGCTGTTTTTT | CASSQDQNPNTGELFF
. | TRBJ1-5 | TRBV4-3 | . | TGCGCCAGCAGCCCTTTACAACTTAGCAATCAGCCCCAGCATTTT | CASSPLQLSNQPQHF
. | TRBJ2-2 | TRBV4-3 | medium-sized | TGCGCCAGCAGCCCAACATATTCCGGGGAGCTGTTTTTT | CASSPTYSGELFF
TRBD1 | TRBJ2-5 | TRBV5-4 | . | TGTGCCAGCAGCCGACAGGGCGGTACGGAGACCCAGTACTTC | CASSRQGGTETQYF
TRBD2 | TRBJ2-7 | TRBV4-3 | few | TGCGCCAGCAGCCCAACCGTAGCGGGAGGGTCCTACGAGCAGTACTTC | CASSPTVAGGSYEQYF
. | TRBJ2-7 | TRBV5-1 | . | TGCGCCAGCCGGGAGTGGACAGCCTCTACGGAGCAGTACTTC | CASREWTASTEQYF
. | TRBJ2-3 | TRBV9 | . | TGTGCCAGCAGCGTAGCAAACGGGCGAACAGATACGCAGTATTTT | CASSVANGRTDTQYF
TRBD2 | TRBJ2-7 | TRBV13 | . | TGTGCCAGCAGGCCGAGGGGAGGGAGCTACGAGCAGTACTTC | CASRPRGGSYEQYF
. | TRBJ1-5 | TRBV5-1 | . | TGCGCCAGCAGCCCCGGGACAAATCAGCCCCAGCATTTT | CASSPGTNQPQHF
. | TRBJ2-1 | TRBV1 | . | TGCACCAGCAGCCAGCTTATTCGGGCCTACAATGAGCAGTTCTTC | CTSSQLIRAYNEQFF
TRBD1 | TRBJ1-5 | TRBV18 | few | TGTGCCAGCTCACCGGGGACAGTAAATCAGCCCCAGCATTTT | CASSPGTVNQPQHF
. | TRBJ1-5 | TRBV5-1 | . | TGCGCCAGCAGCTGGACCCCATATAGCAATCAGCCCCAGCATTTT | CASSWTPYSNQPQHF
. | TRBJ2-2 | TRBV7-6 | . | TGTGCCAGCAGCTCGATACGGGGTTCGGACACCGGGGAGCTGTTTTTT | CASSSIRGSDTGELFF
. | TRBJ2-5 | TRBV2 | . | TGTGCCAGCAGTGAAGCGCAAGAGACCCAGTACTTC | CASSEAQETQYF
. | TRBJ2-3 | TRBV19 | . | TGTGCCAGTAGTTTCGCGGGCAGCACAGATACGCAGTATTTT | CASSFAGSTDTQYF
TRBD2 | TRBJ2-1 | TRBV11-2 | . | TGTGCCAGCAGCCGTACGGGACTAGCGGGAGTCGGGTCCTACAATGAGCAGTTCTTC | CASSRTGLAGVGSYNEQFF
TRBD2 | TRBJ2-3 | TRBV5-4 | . | TGTGCCAGCAGTCCCGGGACTAGCGGCACAGATACGCAGTATTTT | CASSPGTSGTDTQYF
. | TRBJ1-1 | TRBV2 | . | TGTGCCAGCACCGTGGGGCTAGGGGCGAACACTGAAGCTTTCTTT | CASTVGLGANTEAFF
TRBD1 | TRBJ1-4 | TRBV7-9 | . | TGTGCCAGCAGCGAACGGGACAGTCTCGATGAAAAACTGTTTTTT | CASSERDSLDEKLFF
. | TRBJ1-4 | TRBV19 | . | TGTGCCAGTAGCAGGCGGGGGCGTGAAAAACTGTTTTTT | CASSRRGREKLFF
. | TRBJ1-5 | TRBV6-5 | . | TGTGCCAGCAGTTACGGGGTGGGTAGCAATCAGCCCCAGCATTTT | CASSYGVGSNQPQHF
. | TRBJ2-2 | TRBV7-3 | . | TGTGCCAGCAGCTTAGTGAGCGGTGAGGGCACCGGGGAGCTGTTTTTT | CASSLVSGEGTGELFF